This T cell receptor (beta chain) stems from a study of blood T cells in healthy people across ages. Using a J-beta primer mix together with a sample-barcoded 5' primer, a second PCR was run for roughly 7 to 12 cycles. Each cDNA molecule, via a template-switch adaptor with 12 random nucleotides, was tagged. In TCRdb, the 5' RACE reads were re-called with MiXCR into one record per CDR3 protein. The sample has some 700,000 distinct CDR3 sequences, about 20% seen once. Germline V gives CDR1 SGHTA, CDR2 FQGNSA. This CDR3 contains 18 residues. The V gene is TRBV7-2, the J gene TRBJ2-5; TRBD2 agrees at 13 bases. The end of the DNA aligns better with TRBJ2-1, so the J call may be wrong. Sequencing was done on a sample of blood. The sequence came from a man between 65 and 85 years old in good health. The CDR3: CASSRGTSGAPSYNEQFF. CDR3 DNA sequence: TGTGCCAGCAGCAGGGGGACTAGCGGGGCACCCTCCTACAATGAGCAGTTCTTC.